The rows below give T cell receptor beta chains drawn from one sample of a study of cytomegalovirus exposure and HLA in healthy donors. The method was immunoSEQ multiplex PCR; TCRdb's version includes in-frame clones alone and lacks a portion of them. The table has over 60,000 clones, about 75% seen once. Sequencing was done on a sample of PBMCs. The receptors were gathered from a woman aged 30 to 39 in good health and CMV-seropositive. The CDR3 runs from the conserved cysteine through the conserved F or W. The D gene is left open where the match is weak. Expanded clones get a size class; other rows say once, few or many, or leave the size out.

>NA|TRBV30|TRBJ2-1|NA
CAWGTGKRGNEQFF
TGTGCCTGGGGGACCGGTAAACGGGGGAATGAGCAGTTCTTC
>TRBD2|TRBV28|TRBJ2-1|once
CASRETSGYNEQFF
TGTGCCAGCAGGGAGACTAGCGGCTACAATGAGCAGTTCTTC
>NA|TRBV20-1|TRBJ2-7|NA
CSATESREQYF
TGCAGTGCTACGGAGAGCCGCGAGCAGTACTTC
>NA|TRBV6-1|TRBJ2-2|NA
CASSEARFATGELFF
TGTGCCAGCAGTGAGGCCCGTTTTGCCACCGGGGAGCTGTTTTTT
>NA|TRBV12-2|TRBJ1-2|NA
CASRSARQGYGYTF
TGTGCAAGTCGTTCGGCGAGACAGGGATATGGCTACACCTTC
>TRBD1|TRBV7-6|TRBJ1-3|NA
CASSSYRGDGNTIYF
TGTGCCAGCAGCTCATACAGGGGTGATGGAAACACCATATATTTT
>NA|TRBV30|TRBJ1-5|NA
CAWSADGGAQPQHF
TGTGCCTGGAGTGCCGACGGAGGCGCGCAGCCCCAGCATTTT
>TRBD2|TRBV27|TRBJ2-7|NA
CASKGGRATEQYF
TGTGCCAGCAAGGGCGGGAGGGCCACAGAGCAGTACTTC
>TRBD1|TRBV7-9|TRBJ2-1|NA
CASSFSGQGNRDEQFF
TGTGCCAGCAGCTTTTCGGGACAGGGAAATAGAGATGAGCAGTTCTTC
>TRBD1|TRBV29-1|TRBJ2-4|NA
CSVNRRDRENIQYF
TGCAGCGTCAATAGACGGGACAGGGAAAACATTCAGTACTTC
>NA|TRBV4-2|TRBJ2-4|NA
CASSQDRTADIQYF
TGTGCCAGCAGCCAAGATAGGACTGCTGACATTCAGTACTTC
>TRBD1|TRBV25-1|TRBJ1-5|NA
CASTGQAGQPQHF
TGTGCCAGCACTGGACAGGCTGGTCAGCCCCAGCATTTT
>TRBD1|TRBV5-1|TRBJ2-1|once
CASSLAGWTGAGNEQFF
TGCGCCAGCAGCTTGGCTGGATGGACAGGGGCCGGCAATGAGCAGTTCTTC
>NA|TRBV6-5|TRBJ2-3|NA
CASSYSGSSVTDTQYF
TGTGCCAGCAGTTACTCCGGTTCTAGTGTTACAGATACGCAGTATTTT
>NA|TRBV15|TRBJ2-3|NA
CATSRAAGTDTQYF
TGTGCCACCAGTCGGGCAGCGGGCACAGATACGCAGTATTTT
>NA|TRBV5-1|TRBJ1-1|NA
CASSLAGTSRTEAFF
TGCGCCAGCAGCTTGGCCGGGACATCGAGGACTGAAGCTTTCTTT
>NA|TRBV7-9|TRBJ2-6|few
CASSLGPRGSGANVLTF
TGTGCCAGCAGCTTAGGCCCGCGGGGCTCTGGGGCCAACGTCCTGACTTTC
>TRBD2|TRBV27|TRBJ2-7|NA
CASSITGTSGSYIF
TGTGCCAGCAGCATAACCGGGACTAGCGGGAGTTATATCTTC
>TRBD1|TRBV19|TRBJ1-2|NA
CASSPLDRGGYGYTF
TGTGCCAGTAGTCCCTTGGACAGGGGAGGGTATGGCTACACCTTC
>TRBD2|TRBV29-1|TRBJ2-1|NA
CSVAGTNAYNEQFF
TGCAGCGTTGCCGGGACTAATGCCTACAATGAGCAGTTCTTC
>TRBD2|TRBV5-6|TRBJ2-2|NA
CATRVQPGTGGTNTGELFF
TGTGCCACCCGCGTTCAACCTGGAACGGGAGGAACGAACACCGGGGAGCTGTTTTTT
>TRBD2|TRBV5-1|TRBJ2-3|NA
CASSLPAGGGQYF
TGCGCCAGCAGCTTGCCAGCGGGAGGAGGGCAGTATTTT
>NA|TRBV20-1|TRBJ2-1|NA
CSARDLNEQFF
TGCAGTGCTAGAGATTTAAATGAGCAGTTCTTC
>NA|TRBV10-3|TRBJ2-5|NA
CASSDRPQETQYF
TGTGCCTCCAGCGACAGGCCACAAGAGACCCAGTACTTC
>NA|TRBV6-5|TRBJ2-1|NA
CACSGYNEQFF
TGTGCCTGTAGCGGATACAATGAGCAGTTCTTC
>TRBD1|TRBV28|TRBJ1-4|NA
CASSRTGTNEKLFF
TGTGCCAGCAGTCGGACAGGGACTAATGAAAAACTGTTTTTT
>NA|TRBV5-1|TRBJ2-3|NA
CASSLRQGGVADTQYF
TGCGCCAGCAGCCTACGACAGGGAGGTGTCGCAGATACGCAGTATTTT
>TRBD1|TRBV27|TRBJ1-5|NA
CASATGDQPQHF
TGTGCCAGCGCGACAGGGGATCAGCCCCAGCATTTT
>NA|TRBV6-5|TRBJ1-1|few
CASSYLRGEAFF
TGTGCCAGCAGTTACCTCAGGGGTGAAGCTTTCTTT
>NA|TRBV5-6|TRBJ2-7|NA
CASSRDGGIDRSEQYF
TGTGCCAGCAGCCGAGACGGGGGAATAGATCGGAGCGAGCAGTACTTC
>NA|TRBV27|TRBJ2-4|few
CASSFLQALAKNIQYF
TGTGCCAGCAGTTTCCTACAGGCACTAGCCAAAAACATTCAGTACTTC
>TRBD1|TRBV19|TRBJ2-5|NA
CASSPQGARGETQYF
TGTGCCAGTAGTCCACAGGGGGCAAGGGGAGAGACCCAGTACTTC
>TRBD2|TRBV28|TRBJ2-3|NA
CASTLLAAGRDTQYF
TGTGCCAGCACCCTTCTAGCGGCGGGGAGAGATACGCAGTATTTT
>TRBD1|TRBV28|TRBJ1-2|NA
CASSFRGQIYGYTF
TGTGCCAGCAGTTTCAGGGGGCAGATATATGGCTACACCTTC
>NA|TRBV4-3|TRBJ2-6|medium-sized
CASSQDYDSSISGANVLTF
TGCGCCAGCAGCCAAGATTATGACAGCAGTATCTCTGGGGCCAACGTCCTGACTTTC
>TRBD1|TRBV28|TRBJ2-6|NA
CASSLIFDRGLIGGANVLTF
TGTGCCAGCAGTTTAATATTCGACAGGGGGCTTATAGGTGGGGCCAACGTCCTGACTTTC
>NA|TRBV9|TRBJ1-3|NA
CASSGGVEGGNTIYF
TGTGCCAGCAGCGGCGGGGTTGAGGGGGGAAACACCATATATTTT
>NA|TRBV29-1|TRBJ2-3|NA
CSVEYSTDTQYF
TGCAGCGTTGAGTATAGCACAGATACGCAGTATTTT
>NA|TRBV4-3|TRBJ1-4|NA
CASSRDTQTNEKLFF
TGCGCCAGCAGCCGCGACACTCAGACTAATGAAAAACTGTTTTTT
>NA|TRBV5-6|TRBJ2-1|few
CASSLTGMPINEQFF
TGTGCCAGCAGCTTGACCGGGATGCCAATCAATGAGCAGTTCTTC
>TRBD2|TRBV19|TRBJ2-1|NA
CASSSSGSIGSEQFF
TGTGCCAGTAGTAGTAGCGGGAGTATCGGGTCGGAGCAGTTCTTC
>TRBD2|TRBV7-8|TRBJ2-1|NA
CASSFLAGVEQFF
TGTGCCAGCAGCTTTTTAGCGGGAGTAGAGCAGTTCTTC
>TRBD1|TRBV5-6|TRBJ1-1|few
CASSSTGGEDTEAFF
TGTGCCAGCAGCTCGACAGGGGGGGAGGACACTGAAGCTTTCTTT
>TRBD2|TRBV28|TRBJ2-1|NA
CASSPSGRWSNEQFF
TGTGCCAGCAGTCCCAGCGGGAGATGGAGCAATGAGCAGTTCTTC
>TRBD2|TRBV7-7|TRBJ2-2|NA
CASSPGLAGGAGELFF
TGTGCTAGCAGCCCGGGACTAGCGGGAGGGGCCGGGGAGCTGTTTTTT
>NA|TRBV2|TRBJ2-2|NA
CASRGGGSYTGELFF
TGTGCCAGCAGGGGAGGCGGGTCGTACACCGGGGAGCTGTTTTTT
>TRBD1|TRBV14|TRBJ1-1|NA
CASSPRTGEGTEAFF
TGTGCCAGCAGCCCTCGGACAGGGGAGGGCACTGAAGCTTTCTTT
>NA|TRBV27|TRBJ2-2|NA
CASSLTGENTGELFF
TGTGCCAGCAGTTTAACGGGGGAAAACACCGGGGAGCTGTTTTTT
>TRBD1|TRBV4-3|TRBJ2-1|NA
CASSQAVQGQGTNEQFF
TGCGCCAGCAGCCAAGCGGTGCAGGGACAGGGTACCAATGAGCAGTTCTTC
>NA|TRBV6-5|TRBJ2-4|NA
CASSYSEGASKNIQYF
TGTGCCAGCAGTTACTCAGAGGGTGCGTCGAAAAACATTCAGTACTTC
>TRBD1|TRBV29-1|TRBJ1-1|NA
CSVVYEGQSYLNTEAFF
TGCAGCGTTGTGTATGAGGGACAGAGTTATCTGAACACTGAAGCTTTCTTT
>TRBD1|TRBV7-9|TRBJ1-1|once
CASSQGQGILTEAFF
TGTGCCAGCAGCCAAGGACAGGGAATTTTGACTGAAGCTTTCTTT
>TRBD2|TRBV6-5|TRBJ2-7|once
CASSYLRASGNYEQYF
TGTGCCAGCAGTTACCTAAGGGCTAGCGGGAACTACGAGCAGTACTTC
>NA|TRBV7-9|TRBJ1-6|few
CASSLEQYNSPLHF
TGTGCCAGCAGCTTAGAACAGTACAATTCACCCCTCCACTTT
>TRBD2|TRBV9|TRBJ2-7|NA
CASSVGSGGTYEQYF
TGTGCCAGCAGCGTAGGGTCGGGAGGGACTTACGAGCAGTACTTC
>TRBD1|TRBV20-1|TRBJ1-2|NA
CSVGTDYGYTF
TGCAGTGTAGGGACAGACTATGGCTACACCTTC
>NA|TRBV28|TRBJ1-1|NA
CASTLGAVTEAFF
TGTGCCAGCACCCTGGGGGCGGTGACTGAAGCTTTCTTT
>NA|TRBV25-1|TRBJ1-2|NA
CASSGPLKPPTF
TGTGCCAGCAGTGGACCACTAAAACCCCCCACCTTC
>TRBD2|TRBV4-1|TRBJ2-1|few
CASSQALSGDYNEQFF
TGCGCCAGCAGCCAAGCTCTTAGCGGGGATTACAATGAGCAGTTCTTC